Sequencing of this T cell receptor beta chain was carried out in a study of PD-L1 blockade in urothelial cancer (dated by TCRdb to the late 2010s). For the wider study: All patients started therapy in about 2014 and received atezolizumab 1,200 mg intravenously every 3 weeks. Pretreatment tumor samples, along with matched peripheral blood serially collected before and after atezolizumab treatment, were subjected to TCR sequencing. Blood samples were analyzed at two time points: 3 weeks after treatment start (second dose) and 6 weeks after treatment start. Several patients achieved durable clinical benefit and approximately 19 did not. About nine tenths of the roughly 30 patients were males with bladder-origin urothelial cancer, and about 60% of the roughly 29 reported a prior smoking history. An ECOG performance status of 0 or 1 was recorded for the patients, and 0 to 3 prior chemotherapy regimens had been received by the patients. Twenty-nine patients had pretreatment blood TCR-seq, some 25 had at least one posttreatment blood collection, and some 25 had tumor TCR-seq. The study, an exploratory multi-omic analysis, examined somatic, immune and clinical correlates of response to PD-L1 blockade with atezolizumab in urothelial cancer. In the same patients, pretreatment tumors underwent whole exome sequencing and RNA sequencing in addition to TCR sequencing. Progression-free survival longer than 6 months counted as durable clinical benefit, and TCR features were additionally tested against both progression-free and overall survival. A median of about 150,000 T cells and some 90,000 unique TCRs was obtained from blood samples, and a median clonality of roughly 0.074 was observed. What the work shows at the level of the full study, not this receptor alone: Because the sample size was small (n of about 27) and many of the analyses were exploratory, the results are meant to be hypothesis-generating. A pretreatment peripheral blood TCR clonality below the median was linked to improved progression-free and overall survival. At 3 weeks after the start of treatment, tumor-associated TCR clones in peripheral blood had expanded more in patients with durable benefit (n ≈ 22, p = 0.022).

Note on this clone: Its target antigen remains unknown. Per-base quality was not reported, and no clone a single base away is much larger than it.

Synthetic TCR analog templates were spiked into each PCR to estimate absolute template abundance from read counts. The immunoSEQ assay used bias-controlled V and J gene primers to amplify TCRbeta CDR3 regions from genomic DNA. Rearranged TCRbeta segments were sequenced at approximately 20X coverage. Regarding the original processing steps: Sequencing errors were corrected by clustering, and CDR3s were annotated against IMGT so that V, D and J genes could be assigned. Only productive TCRbeta rearrangements were used in downstream analyses, excluding out-of-frame or stop-codon sequences. To compute clonality, Shannon entropy was normalized by the log of the number of unique productive sequences and then subtracted from one. Fisher's exact test with Benjamini-Hochberg correction, at a threshold of adjusted p below 0.01, was used to find clones that differed between time points or between blood and tumor. TCRdb carries this immuneACCESS record with in-frame sequences only. Its versions omit some clonotypes, under half of them owing to an unresolved V gene in the studies checked, with the rest unexplained. Clonal size and the V and J genes are those of that table, whereas D and trimming came from the DNA. The sample table shows approximately 50,000 clones, and roughly four fifths are seen once. The ten most abundant clones make up roughly 1.9% of the sample.

From cysteine to valine, the CDR3 is 15 amino acids long. Kept here is only the CDR3 DNA, which spans 45 bases and is read in frame from base 1. CDR1 and CDR2 are drawn from the germline V gene: SGHVS, FQNEAQ. V lost 4 bases and J lost 4 bases; the stretch between them is 17 bases long. This specimen's time point label, interpreted: pretreatment peripheral blood. A cohort of approximately 31 patients with locally advanced or metastatic urothelial carcinoma, treated at Memorial Sloan Kettering on a trial protocol, was included. Peripheral blood mononuclear cells were collected pretreatment and during treatment, with between 1 and 8 total time points obtained per patient. The Qiagen DNeasy Blood extraction kit was used to purify genomic DNA from total PBMCs and tumor samples. Collected pretreatment and during treatment, PBMCs were isolated and stored as previously described.

The V and J segments used are TRBV7-8 and TRBJ2-7; TRBD1 is possibly the D segment (6 matching bases). The clonotype comes from a man aged 45-65 years with urothelial cancer. Here the sequenced sample was PBMCs, taken around atezolizumab (anti-PD-L1) treatment. Here is the DNA: TGTGCCAGCAGCTCCGCCGGGACACTGATATACGAGCAGTACGTC. The encoded protein is CASSSAGTLIYEQYV.